The T cell receptor (beta chain) described here comes from a study of shared clonotypes between healthy human individuals (TCRdb year 2020). For the study in its entirety: A couple of women and a few men aged 18 to 49 years were included in the cohort. Each donor's leukapheresis produced roughly between roughly 0.85 and 9.5 billion PBMCs. To estimate repertoire size and how much clonotype sharing occurs between individuals, the study deeply sequenced the blood TCR repertoires of about five healthy adults. Per donor, three plates each were used for CD4 naive and CD4 memory, two for CD8 naive, and one for CD8 memory. To increase sequencing depth and limit assay-specific biases, different laboratories used diverse techniques to prepare libraries and sequence TCR repertoires.

The donors were healthy, HIV-negative adults with no recently reported acute infections or vaccinations. All donors were Caucasian adults living in Nashville, Tennessee, USA. CD4+ T cells were enriched by magnetic negative selection, after which naive cells were positively selected on CD45RA and the negative fraction was taken as the memory subset. Blood was collected by leukapheresis, and PBMCs were isolated by Ficoll-Histopaque density gradient centrifugation and then cryopreserved in liquid nitrogen vapor phase. Purity and quantity of every magnetically sorted T cell population were checked by analytical flow cytometry. Genomic DNA was isolated from every sorted fraction and measured by UV absorbance on a Nanodrop 2000c. Results the study describes overall, beyond this receptor: Only blood was sampled, and tissue TCR repertoires likely differ from those in blood. Because the study included only a small number of donors, the genetic and exposure-history diversity represented was limited. Incomplete sequencing was indicated by rarefaction of sorted-subset datasets, despite the large sequencing depth. Larger estimated clonotype richness was generally found for naive subsets than for memory subsets. Based on pairwise subsampling, the degree of clonotype sharing among donors was expected to be affected by sequencing depth. Across a handful of donors, roughly 5% of naive CD4, 3.5% of naive CD8, about 2.3% of memory CD4, and 0.4% to 0.45% of memory CD8 clonotypes were shared. Compared with non-shared clonotypes, the clonotypes found in all four sorted-subset donors had higher generation probabilities.

For this clone: Its antigen is currently not known. No base quality information exists; no much larger clone differs at one position.

The germline V gene yields SGHVT for CDR1 and SQSDAQ for CDR2. From the cysteine through the phenylalanine, the CDR3 covers 10 amino acids. The CDR3 DNA has 30 bases and is translated from base 1. Trimming takes 8 bases from V and 7 bases from J, and the germline ends sit 8 bases apart. Using the deep immunoSEQ assay, TCR CDR3 regions were amplified from genomic DNA by multiplex PCR. Genomic DNA extracted from each cell subset was distributed evenly over all wells of several immunoSEQ 96-well plates, and each plate served as one replicate. For sorted subsets, about 220 ng of genomic DNA, equivalent to 25,000 to 30,000 T cell genomes, went into each replicate PCR. Purified libraries were quantified with a Qubit 3.0 fluorometer, sized on a Bioanalyzer 2100, and re-quantified with the KAPA Library Quantification kit. Every immunoSEQ 96-well plate was sequenced on a dedicated single-read 150-cycle Illumina NextSeq 550 flow cell. Processing in the source paper ran as follows. Because the immunoSEQ output held only junctional sequences and lacked quality scores, the filtering could not match the filtering applied to full-length reads. Sequences were annotated with PyIR, a Python wrapper for IgBLAST v1.9, using IMGT germline references to assign V/J genes and CDR3. Reads were removed for weak V/J assignments (E-value above 1e-6), missing CDR3, stop codons, out-of-frame junctions, or ambiguous translated residues. A V3J clonotype was defined by an identical inferred V gene, J gene, and CDR3 amino acid sequence. To compute the percentage overlap between repertoires, the number of shared unique clonotypes was divided by the size of the smaller repertoire. Richness of each repertoire was evaluated using RTK rarefaction, the Chao1 estimator, and Recon v2.1 estimates of unobserved clonotypes. OLGA was used to compute generation probabilities for all TCRbeta clonotypes that the gDNA method yielded from a handful of donors. This immuneACCESS table, as held by TCRdb, lists in-frame sequences with V and J called but not all clones. Of the missing ones, under half trace to an unresolved V gene in checked studies; the others have no known cause. V and J calls and clone size are copied from that table; D and trimming were computed from the DNA. The sample data list roughly 2.6 million clones, and 90% to 95% of these were observed just once. The leading ten clones occupy roughly 0.13% of the sample.

This clonotype originated in a man aged 18 to 30 in good health. Sequenced sample: naive CD4+ T cells sorted from blood. The cell subset or site label corresponds to: CD45RA+ positively selected. The rearranged segments are TRBV7-4 and TRBJ1-1; the D gene is possibly TRBD1, with 5 bases matching. The CDR3: CASGTDEAFF. The DNA sequence is TGTGCCAGCGGGACGGATGAAGCTTTCTTT.